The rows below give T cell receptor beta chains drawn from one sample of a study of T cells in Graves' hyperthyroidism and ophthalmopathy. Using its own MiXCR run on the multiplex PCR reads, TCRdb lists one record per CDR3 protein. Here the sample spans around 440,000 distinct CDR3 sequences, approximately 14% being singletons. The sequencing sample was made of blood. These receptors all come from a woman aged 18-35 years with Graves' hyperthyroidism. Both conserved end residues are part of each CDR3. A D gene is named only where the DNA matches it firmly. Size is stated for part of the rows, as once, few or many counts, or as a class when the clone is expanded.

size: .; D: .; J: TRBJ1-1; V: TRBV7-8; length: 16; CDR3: CASSLSQGPSNTEAFF; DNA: TGTGCCAGCAGCTTAAGTCAGGGGCCTTCGAACACTGAAGCTTTCTTT
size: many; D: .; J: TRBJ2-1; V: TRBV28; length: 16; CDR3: CASSLALGNSYNEQFF; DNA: TGTGCCAGCAGTTTAGCACTGGGAAACTCCTACAATGAGCAGTTCTTC
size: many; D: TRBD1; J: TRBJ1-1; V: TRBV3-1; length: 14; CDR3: CASSLLQGRVEAFF; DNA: TGTGCCAGCAGCTTGTTACAGGGGAGGGTTGAAGCTTTCTTT
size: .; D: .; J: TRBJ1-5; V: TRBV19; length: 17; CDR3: CASSTGVRGYSNQPQHF; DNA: TGTGCCAGTAGTACAGGGGTTAGGGGATATAGCAATCAGCCCCAGCATTTT
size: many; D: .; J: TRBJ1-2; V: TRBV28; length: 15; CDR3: CASSPVVEMNYGYTF; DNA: TGTGCCAGCAGCCCCGTTGTGGAGATGAACTATGGCTACACCTTC
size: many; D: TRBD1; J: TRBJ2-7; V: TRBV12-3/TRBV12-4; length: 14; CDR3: CASSRRQGAYEQYF; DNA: TGTGCCAGCAGCCGACGACAGGGGGCTTACGAGCAGTACTTC
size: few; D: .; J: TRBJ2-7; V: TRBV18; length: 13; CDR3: CASSPTGTYEQYF; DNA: TGTGCCAGCTCACCCACGGGCACCTACGAGCAGTACTTC
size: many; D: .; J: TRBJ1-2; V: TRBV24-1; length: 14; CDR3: CAASSAGQNYGYTF; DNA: TGTGCCGCCTCCAGTGCGGGTCAGAATTATGGCTACACCTTC
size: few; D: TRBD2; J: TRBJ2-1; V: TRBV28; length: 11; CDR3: CASSDQLAVVF; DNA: TGTGCCAGCAGTGACCAACTAGCGGTTGTCTTC
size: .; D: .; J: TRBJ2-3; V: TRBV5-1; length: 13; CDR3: CASSLTQDNTQYF; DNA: TGCGCCAGCAGCTTGACACAGGACAATACGCAGTATTTT
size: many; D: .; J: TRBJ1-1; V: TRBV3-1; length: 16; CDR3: CASSQETGIRNTEAFF; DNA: TGTGCCAGCAGCCAAGAGACCGGGATCAGGAACACTGAAGCTTTCTTT
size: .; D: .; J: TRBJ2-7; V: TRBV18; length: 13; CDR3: CASSPRGTDEQYF; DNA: TGTGCCAGCTCGCCTAGGGGAACCGACGAGCAGTACTTC
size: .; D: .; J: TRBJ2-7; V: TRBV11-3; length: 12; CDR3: CASRDGGQEQYF; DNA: TGTGCCAGCAGGGACGGGGGGCAAGAGCAGTACTTC
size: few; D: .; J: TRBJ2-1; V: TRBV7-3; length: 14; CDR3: CASSLDRNYNEQFF; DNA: TGTGCCAGCAGCTTGGACAGAAACTACAATGAGCAGTTCTTC
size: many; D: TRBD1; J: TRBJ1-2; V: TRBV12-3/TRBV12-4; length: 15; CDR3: CASSPVPGQGRGYTF; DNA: TGTGCCAGCAGTCCAGTCCCGGGACAGGGTCGGGGCTACACCTTC
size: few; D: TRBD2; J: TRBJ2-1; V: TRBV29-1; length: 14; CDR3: CSVGGSREGGEQFF; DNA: TGCAGCGTTGGGGGGTCGCGGGAGGGCGGTGAGCAGTTCTTC
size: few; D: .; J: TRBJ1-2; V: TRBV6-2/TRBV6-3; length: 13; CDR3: CASTLITGEGYTF; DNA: TGTGCCAGCACCCTGATAACGGGAGAAGGCTACACCTTC
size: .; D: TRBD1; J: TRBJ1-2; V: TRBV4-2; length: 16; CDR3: CASSQDFGTGIYGYTF; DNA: TGTGCCAGCAGCCAAGATTTCGGGACAGGGATCTATGGCTACACCTTC
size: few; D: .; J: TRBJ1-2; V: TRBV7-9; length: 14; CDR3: CASRMSGGLYGYTF; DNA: TGTGCCAGCAGGATGTCGGGGGGCCTCTATGGCTACACCTTC
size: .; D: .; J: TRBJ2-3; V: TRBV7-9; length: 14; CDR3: CASSPGRRADTQYF; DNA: TGTGCCAGCAGCCCAGGCCGGAGGGCCGATACGCAGTATTTT
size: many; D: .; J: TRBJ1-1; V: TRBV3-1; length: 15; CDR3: CASSPAGAKNTEAFF; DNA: TGTGCCAGCAGCCCGGCCGGGGCGAAGAACACTGAAGCTTTCTTT
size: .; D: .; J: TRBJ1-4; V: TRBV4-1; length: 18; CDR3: CASSQEHRVSVTNEKLFF; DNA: TGCGCCAGCAGCCAAGAGCACAGGGTGTCGGTCACTAATGAAAAACTGTTTTTT
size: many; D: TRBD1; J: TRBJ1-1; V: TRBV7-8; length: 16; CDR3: CASSLVADRRNTEAFF; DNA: TGTGCCAGCAGCTTAGTCGCGGACAGGCGCAACACTGAAGCTTTCTTT
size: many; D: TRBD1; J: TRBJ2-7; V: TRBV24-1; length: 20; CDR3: CATSDFSRTGATLITYEQYF; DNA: TGTGCCACCAGTGATTTTAGCAGGACAGGAGCCACCCTGATTACTTACGAGCAGTACTTC